This is a list of T cell receptor beta chains from one sample in a study of blood T cell repertoires in COVID-19. Generated by immunoSEQ multiplex PCR, the TCRdb table keeps only in-frame clones and is missing some. The data show some 330,000 clones, 92% seen once. Sequencing was performed on PBMCs or T cells enriched from blood (not recorded which). These receptor sequences come from a woman aged 30 to 39 who had recovered from COVID-19. The CDR3 runs from the conserved cysteine through the conserved F or W. Fields, in order: clone size, J gene, D gene, V gene, CDR3 DNA, CDR3 protein. The D gene is left open where the match is weak. A clone size is listed for some rows: how often the clone was seen (once, few, many), or a class if it is expanded.

clone_size: .; j_call: TRBJ1-2; d_call: TRBD1; v_call: TRBV24-1; cdr3_nt: TGTGCCACCAGTGACGGGACAGGGACAGGCTACACCTTC; cdr3_aa: CATSDGTGTGYTF
clone_size: .; j_call: TRBJ2-1; d_call: TRBD2; v_call: TRBV15; cdr3_nt: TGTGCCACCAGCAGAGATCTAGCGGGAGAACTCAGTGAGCAGTTCTTC; cdr3_aa: CATSRDLAGELSEQFF
clone_size: .; j_call: TRBJ1-3; d_call: TRBD1; v_call: TRBV7-6; cdr3_nt: TGTGCCAGCAGCTTAGTATGGACAGGAGAATCTGGAAACACCATATATTTT; cdr3_aa: CASSLVWTGESGNTIYF
clone_size: once; j_call: TRBJ2-2; d_call: TRBD1; v_call: TRBV24-1; cdr3_nt: TGTGCCACCAGTGAACAGGGGAGCGGGGAGCTGTTTTTT; cdr3_aa: CATSEQGSGELFF
clone_size: .; j_call: TRBJ2-5; d_call: .; v_call: TRBV29-1; cdr3_nt: TGCAGCTCGACAGACCAAGAGACCCAGTACTTC; cdr3_aa: CSSTDQETQYF
clone_size: .; j_call: TRBJ2-1; d_call: TRBD2; v_call: TRBV6-5; cdr3_nt: TGTGCCAGCAGTTACCCCTCCCTTAGCGGGAGCCATGAGCAGTTCTTC; cdr3_aa: CASSYPSLSGSHEQFF
clone_size: .; j_call: TRBJ1-1; d_call: .; v_call: TRBV30; cdr3_nt: TGTGCCTGGAGCCGGGGAAGGGCAGCTTTCTTT; cdr3_aa: CAWSRGRAAFF
clone_size: .; j_call: TRBJ2-1; d_call: TRBD2; v_call: TRBV11-2; cdr3_nt: TGTGCCAGCAGCTACGGGACTAGCGGGAGTAATGAGCAGTTCTTC; cdr3_aa: CASSYGTSGSNEQFF
clone_size: .; j_call: TRBJ1-5; d_call: .; v_call: TRBV19; cdr3_nt: TGTGCCAGTAGTATCGCGCGGGGGCCTTCTCCCCAGCATTTT; cdr3_aa: CASSIARGPSPQHF
clone_size: .; j_call: TRBJ2-7; d_call: .; v_call: TRBV5-4; cdr3_nt: TGTGCCAGCAGCCGGGACACGTCCTACGAGCAGTACTTC; cdr3_aa: CASSRDTSYEQYF
clone_size: .; j_call: TRBJ1-1; d_call: TRBD1; v_call: TRBV3-1/TRBV3-2; cdr3_nt: TGTGCCAGCAGCCAAGGGAGTGCCGGGACAGGGGGAGCTTTCTTT; cdr3_aa: CASSQGSAGTGGAFF
clone_size: .; j_call: TRBJ2-7; d_call: TRBD1; v_call: TRBV7-3; cdr3_nt: TGTGCCAGCAGCCCGGGACAGATCAGCTCCTACGAGCAGTACTTC; cdr3_aa: CASSPGQISSYEQYF
clone_size: .; j_call: TRBJ2-3; d_call: .; v_call: TRBV7-2; cdr3_nt: TGTGCCAGCAGCTTAGGGCAGGGTGCAGATACGCAGTATTTT; cdr3_aa: CASSLGQGADTQYF
clone_size: .; j_call: TRBJ1-1; d_call: .; v_call: TRBV5-1; cdr3_nt: TGCGCCAGCAGCTTTGAAACAGGGAGGGGCACTGAAGCTTTCTTT; cdr3_aa: CASSFETGRGTEAFF
clone_size: .; j_call: TRBJ2-5; d_call: .; v_call: TRBV19; cdr3_nt: TGTGCCAGTAGAGCGGCTTTGAGCGTTCAAGAGACCCAGTACTTC; cdr3_aa: CASRAALSVQETQYF
clone_size: once; j_call: TRBJ2-7; d_call: TRBD1; v_call: TRBV6-5; cdr3_nt: TGTGCCAGCGAAACTACCGGGACAGGGAGGCGGGAGCAGTACTTC; cdr3_aa: CASETTGTGRREQYF
clone_size: .; j_call: TRBJ2-5; d_call: TRBD1; v_call: TRBV19; cdr3_nt: TGTGCCACTCGGGACAGACAAGAGACCCAGTACTTC; cdr3_aa: CATRDRQETQYF
clone_size: .; j_call: TRBJ2-5; d_call: TRBD1; v_call: TRBV5-4; cdr3_nt: TGTGCCAGCAGCCAGGACAGGCAAGAGACCCAGTACTTC; cdr3_aa: CASSQDRQETQYF
clone_size: .; j_call: TRBJ1-5; d_call: TRBD1; v_call: TRBV19; cdr3_nt: TGTGCCAGTAGTATCTTTAGCCCAACAGGGGGCAGATATAGCAATCAGCCCCAGCATTTT; cdr3_aa: CASSIFSPTGGRYSNQPQHF
clone_size: few; j_call: TRBJ1-6; d_call: .; v_call: TRBV5-8; cdr3_nt: TGTGCCAGCAGCTTGTTCGGTAATTCACCCCTCCACTTT; cdr3_aa: CASSLFGNSPLHF
clone_size: .; j_call: TRBJ2-7; d_call: TRBD1; v_call: TRBV18; cdr3_nt: TGTGCCAGCTCACCACACCGGGACAGTGTCTACGAGCAGTACTTC; cdr3_aa: CASSPHRDSVYEQYF
clone_size: .; j_call: TRBJ1-1; d_call: .; v_call: TRBV10-3; cdr3_nt: TGTGCCATCAGTGAGTCGACTCGTGGGACTGAAGCTTTCTTT; cdr3_aa: CAISESTRGTEAFF
clone_size: .; j_call: TRBJ1-1; d_call: .; v_call: TRBV7-9; cdr3_nt: TGTGCCAGCAGCCCGGACAGACTGAACACTGAAGCTTTCTTT; cdr3_aa: CASSPDRLNTEAFF
clone_size: .; j_call: TRBJ2-7; d_call: .; v_call: TRBV7-9; cdr3_nt: TGTGCCAGCAGCTTAGGCCGGACAGAGCAGTACTTC; cdr3_aa: CASSLGRTEQYF
clone_size: .; j_call: TRBJ2-7; d_call: .; v_call: TRBV7-2; cdr3_nt: TGTGCCAGCAGCTCGGTAGCCGGGATTTCGGACGAGCAGTACTTC; cdr3_aa: CASSSVAGISDEQYF
clone_size: .; j_call: TRBJ2-1; d_call: .; v_call: TRBV21-1; cdr3_nt: TGTGCCAGCCCCGCTCAACTATCGGGAGCAAGCTACAATGAGCAGTTCTTC; cdr3_aa: CASPAQLSGASYNEQFF
clone_size: .; j_call: TRBJ2-7; d_call: TRBD1; v_call: TRBV28; cdr3_nt: TGTGCCAGCAGAACCGCAGGGGGCACTAACTACGAGCAGTACTTC; cdr3_aa: CASRTAGGTNYEQYF
clone_size: .; j_call: TRBJ2-7; d_call: .; v_call: TRBV12-3/TRBV12-4; cdr3_nt: TGTGCCAGCAGCACACAGGAAACCTACGAGCAGTACTTC; cdr3_aa: CASSTQETYEQYF
clone_size: .; j_call: TRBJ2-1; d_call: TRBD2; v_call: TRBV7-7; cdr3_nt: TGTGCTAGCAGCCCTTGGACTAGCGGAGAGCAGTTCTTC; cdr3_aa: CASSPWTSGEQFF
clone_size: .; j_call: TRBJ1-1; d_call: TRBD1; v_call: TRBV4-3; cdr3_nt: TGCGCCAGCAGCCAAGGTGTGGGGCAGGGGGCAAACACTGAAGCTTTCTTT; cdr3_aa: CASSQGVGQGANTEAFF
clone_size: once; j_call: TRBJ1-2; d_call: TRBD1; v_call: TRBV6-6; cdr3_nt: TGTGCCAGCAGTGGGAGCCGGGACAGCCTCTATGGCTACACCTTC; cdr3_aa: CASSGSRDSLYGYTF
clone_size: .; j_call: TRBJ2-4; d_call: .; v_call: TRBV19; cdr3_nt: TGTGCCAGTAGTATAGGGGGCAACCGGTTGTTAGCCAAAAACATTCAGTACTTC; cdr3_aa: CASSIGGNRLLAKNIQYF
clone_size: .; j_call: TRBJ2-1; d_call: TRBD2; v_call: TRBV7-9; cdr3_nt: TGTGCCAGCAGCTTATTACTAGCGGGGGGCCATGAGCAGTTCTTC; cdr3_aa: CASSLLLAGGHEQFF
clone_size: .; j_call: TRBJ1-2; d_call: .; v_call: TRBV12-3/TRBV12-4; cdr3_nt: TGTGCCAGCGAGACAGACCACTATGGCTACACCTTC; cdr3_aa: CASETDHYGYTF
clone_size: .; j_call: TRBJ2-1; d_call: .; v_call: TRBV13; cdr3_nt: TGTGCCAGCAGCTTAGGACAGGGATTTAGGTACAATGAGCAGTTCTTC; cdr3_aa: CASSLGQGFRYNEQFF
clone_size: .; j_call: TRBJ2-4; d_call: TRBD2; v_call: TRBV15; cdr3_nt: TGTGCCACCAGCAGAGATGGGCAGCGGGAGTGGTGGAACATTCAGTACTTC; cdr3_aa: CATSRDGQREWWNIQYF
clone_size: .; j_call: TRBJ1-1; d_call: .; v_call: TRBV7-2; cdr3_nt: TGTGCCACGACTAGAAAGGGAAAAACTGAAGCTTTCTTT; cdr3_aa: CATTRKGKTEAFF
clone_size: .; j_call: TRBJ2-7; d_call: .; v_call: TRBV19; cdr3_nt: TGTGCCAGTAGTATGAGTGGGACAACCACGTTGGGCTCCTACGAGCAGTACTTC; cdr3_aa: CASSMSGTTTLGSYEQYF
clone_size: .; j_call: TRBJ2-2; d_call: TRBD2; v_call: TRBV6-4; cdr3_nt: TGTGCCAGCAGTCCAGCGGGAGGAACCGGGGAGCTGTTTTTT; cdr3_aa: CASSPAGGTGELFF
clone_size: .; j_call: TRBJ2-7; d_call: .; v_call: TRBV28; cdr3_nt: TGTGCCAGCAGTTTGGGGAGGACCCCCTACGAGCAGTACTTC; cdr3_aa: CASSLGRTPYEQYF
clone_size: .; j_call: TRBJ1-2; d_call: .; v_call: TRBV18; cdr3_nt: TGTGCCAGCTCACCGTCCGGGGGAGGCTATGGCTACACCTTC; cdr3_aa: CASSPSGGGYGYTF
clone_size: .; j_call: TRBJ2-1; d_call: .; v_call: TRBV6-2/TRBV6-3; cdr3_nt: TGTGCCAGCAGTTACTCCGAATCATACAGGACCTCCTACAATGAGCAGTTCTTC; cdr3_aa: CASSYSESYRTSYNEQFF